Listed below are T cell receptor beta chains from one sample, sequenced in a study of graft-versus-host responses after intestinal transplantation. Repertoires were generated with immunoSEQ multiplex PCR, while TCRdb's copy carries only in-frame clones and drops some. The sample yields some 39,000 clones, more than 80% seen once. The source was PBMCs, collected nearly 750 days after intestinal transplantation. The source is a human patient who received an intestinal transplant, so some T cells may come from the graft donor. CDR3s include the opening cysteine and the closing phenylalanine or tryptophan. D genes are given only for firm matches.

>TRBV10-3|TRBJ1-2|-
CAISGGRTNYGYTF
TGTGCCATCAGTGGGGGCAGGACTAACTATGGCTACACCTTC
>TRBV7-9|TRBJ2-1|TRBD1
CASSLDWTGGKTSYNEQFF
TGTGCCAGCAGCTTAGATTGGACAGGGGGTAAGACCTCCTACAATGAGCAGTTCTTC
>TRBV28|TRBJ1-2|-
CASSSSVYGYTF
TGTGCCAGCAGTTCCTCGGTGTATGGCTACACCTTC
>TRBV10-3|TRBJ2-7|-
CAISEGPTRFYEQYF
TGTGCCATCAGTGAGGGACCAACAAGATTCTACGAGCAGTACTTC
>TRBV5-4|TRBJ2-1|-
CASSWGGGSSYNEQFF
TGTGCCAGCAGCTGGGGGGGCGGGAGCTCCTACAATGAGCAGTTCTTC
>TRBV4-1|TRBJ1-6|-
CASSQARGTLNSPLHF
TGCGCCAGCAGCCAAGCTCGGGGTACGCTTAATTCACCCCTCCACTTT
>TRBV18|TRBJ1-6|-
CASSKAQNRNSPLHF
TGTGCCAGCTCAAAGGCCCAGAACAGGAATTCACCCCTCCACTTT
>TRBV29-1|TRBJ2-7|-
CSVEVWEFPGRVYEQYF
TGCAGCGTTGAAGTCTGGGAGTTCCCCGGGCGGGTCTACGAGCAGTACTTC
>TRBV5-5|TRBJ2-4|-
CASGYDGAIQYF
TGTGCCAGCGGTTATGACGGAGCCATTCAGTACTTC
>TRBV5-5|TRBJ2-7|TRBD1
CASSLGPPGGASYEQYF
TGTGCCAGCAGCTTGGGTCCCCCAGGGGGCGCCTCCTACGAGCAGTACTTC
>TRBV10-3|TRBJ1-2|TRBD1
CAISETGGANYGYTF
TGTGCCATCAGTGAGACAGGGGGGGCTAACTATGGCTACACCTTC
>TRBV5-4|TRBJ1-2|-
CASSLFGSVNYGYTF
TGTGCCAGCAGCTTGTTCGGCAGCGTGAACTATGGCTACACCTTC
>TRBV6-5|TRBJ2-3|TRBD1
CASSRKQGATDTQYF
TGTGCCAGCAGTCGAAAACAGGGGGCGACAGATACGCAGTATTTT